The source of this T cell receptor (beta chain) is a study of technical replicates of blood from a few donors. The repertoire was sequenced with immunoSEQ multiplex PCR; TCRdb's copy has only in-frame clones and lacks some. The data hold roughly 74,000 clones, with around 90% observed a single time. The CDR3 sequence is 12 residues long. Trimming removed 5 bases at V and 5 bases at J, with 7 bases between. Germline V gives CDR1 SGHAT, CDR2 FQNNGV. The chain uses TRBV11-2 and TRBJ2-1; D is unclear. This receptor was obtained from a human donor in good health. Source material: T cells isolated from PBMCs. CDR3 amino acids: CASSQIHNEQFF. DNA of the CDR3: TGTGCCAGCAGCCAAATCCACAATGAGCAGTTCTTC.